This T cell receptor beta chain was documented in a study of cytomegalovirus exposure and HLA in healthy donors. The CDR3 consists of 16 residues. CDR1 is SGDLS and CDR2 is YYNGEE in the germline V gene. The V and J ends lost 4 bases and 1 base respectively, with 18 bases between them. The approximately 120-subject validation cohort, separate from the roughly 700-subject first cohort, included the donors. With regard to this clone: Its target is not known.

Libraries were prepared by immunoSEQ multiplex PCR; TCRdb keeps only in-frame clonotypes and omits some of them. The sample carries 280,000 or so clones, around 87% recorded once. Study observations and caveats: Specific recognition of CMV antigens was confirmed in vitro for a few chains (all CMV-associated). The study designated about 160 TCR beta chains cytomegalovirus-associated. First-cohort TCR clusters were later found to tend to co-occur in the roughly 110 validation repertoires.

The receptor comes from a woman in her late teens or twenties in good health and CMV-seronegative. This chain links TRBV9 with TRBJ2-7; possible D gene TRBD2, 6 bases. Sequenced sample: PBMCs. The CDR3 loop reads CASSLYPGDTSYEQYF. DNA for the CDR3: TGTGCCAGCAGCCTATATCCGGGGGATACGTCCTACGAGCAGTACTTC.